This TCR beta chain was profiled in a study of CD8+CD57+ T cells in acquired aplastic anemia. On the study more broadly: Average DNA yield from sorted CD4+ and CD8+ cells was roughly 3 ug. Findings and caveats of the study: No significant patient-versus-control difference appeared in CD8+ Simpson's diversity. Patients and controls shared about 30 CD8+ CDR3 sequences, which appeared highly expressed in patients and within their immunodominant clones.

The TCR beta profiling, which covered VDJ combination and CDR3 sequence, was carried out using genomic DNA as the template. TCRdb analysed the reads with MiXCR anew, one entry per CDR3 protein. This sample yields approximately 190,000 distinct CDR3 sequences, of which less than 60% are seen a single time; around 9.7% belongs to the top ten. Trimming at V came to 6 bases and at J to 3 bases, leaving 5 bases not matched to a gene. This CDR3 is built from 13 residues. CDR1 is SNHLY and CDR2 is FYNNEI in the germline V gene. Remarks on this clonotype: Its target is not known.

Patients who underwent sequencing had shown CD8+CD57+ cell expansion by flow cytometry. Diagnosis of severe acquired aplastic anemia applied to all patients. This sequence joins TRBV2 and TRBJ2-7, with 7 bases identical to TRBD1. The sequenced sample consisted of sorted CD4+, CD8+, or CD8+CD57+ T cells (not recorded which) from PBMCs. This TCR derives from a human donor with aplastic anemia. CDR3 sequence (DNA): TGTGCCAGCAGGGGGACAGCCGTCTACGAGCAGTACTTC. Its translation: CASRGTAVYEQYF. Full variable domain (remainder filled in from reference TRBV2 and TRBJ2-7): EPEVTQTPSHQVTQMGQEVILRCVPISNHLYFYWYRQILGQKVEFLVSFYNNEISEKSEIFDDQFSVERPDGSNFTLKIRSTKLEDSAMYFCASRGTAVYEQYFGPGTRLTVT.